The 3 T cell receptor beta chains below come from one sample, sequenced in a study of T cells in localized non-small cell lung cancer. Generated by immunoSEQ multiplex PCR, the TCRdb table keeps only in-frame clones and is missing some. There are 100,000 to 150,000 clones in the sample; 80% to 90% occur only once, and over 1.5% lies in the top ten. Sample: peripheral blood, taken before any cancer treatment. These receptors were taken from a female donor at least 60 years old with stage I lung adenocarcinoma.

This chain connects TRBV2 to TRBJ2-1, with TRBD1 identical over 7 bases. This CDR3 contains 14 residues. CDR1 SNHLY and CDR2 FYNNEI come from the germline V gene. V lost 1 base to trimming and J lost 12 bases; unmatched junction nucleotides: 9. The DNA of the CDR3 is TGTGCCAGCAGTGAAGAGAACAGGGGTAACTGGCAGTTCTTC. Encoded protein: CASSEENRGNWQFF. The full variable domain, completed using reference TRBV2 and TRBJ2-1, is EPEVTQTPSHQVTQMGQEVILRCVPISNHLYFYWYRQILGQKVEFLVSFYNNEISEKSEIFDDQFSVERPDGSNFTLKIRSTKLEDSAMYFCASSEENRGNWQFFGPGTRLTVL.

This clone came up once. The chain combines TRBV30 with TRBJ2-3; no firm D call. Per germline, CDR1 GTSNPN and CDR2 SVGIG (reference sequence). V was clipped by 1 base and J by 2 bases, with 7 bases between them. The CDR3 has 13 residues. CDR3 nucleotide sequence: TGTGCCTGGAGTGAGGATCTCACAGATACGCAGTATTTT. It codes for CAWSEDLTDTQYF. The variable domain in full, completed from reference TRBV30 and TRBJ2-3, reads SQTIHQWPATLVQPVGSPLSLECTVEGTSNPNLYWYRQAAGRGLQLLFYSVGIGQISSEVPQNLSASRPQDRQFILSSKKLLLSDSGFYLCAWSEDLTDTQYFGPGTRLTVL.

J is TRBJ2-1 and V is TRBV19, with 9 nucleotides matching TRBD1. Looked up from germline, CDR1 is LNHDA and CDR2 is SQIVND (reference sequence). CDR3 length: 17 residues. V was pared by 6 bases and J by 2 bases, with 11 bases of the junction left unmatched. The CDR3 nucleotides read TGTGCCAGTAGCCCCTCCCAACAGGGGGCTACCTACAATGAGCAGTTCTTC. Its translation: CASSPSQQGATYNEQFF. Full variable domain (missing parts from reference TRBV19 and TRBJ2-1): DGGITQSPKYLFRKEGQNVTLSCEQNLNHDAMYWYRQDPGQGLRLIYYSQIVNDFQKGDIAEGYSVSREKKESFPLTVTSAQKNPTAFYLCASSPSQQGATYNEQFFGPGTRLTVL.